This entry is about one TCR beta chain. V shed 5 bases, J shed 5 bases, and the junction held 10 bases outside the gene matches. Germline V lookup: CDR1 SGHTA, CDR2 FQGTGA. CDR3 length: 16 amino acids. The data belong to a study of blood T cell repertoires in COVID-19. Method: immunoSEQ multiplex PCR; TCRdb's copy keeps in-frame clones and lacks some. The data show about 110,000 clones, 75% to 90% seen once. The clonotype was recovered from a woman in her sixties or seventies with acute or convalescent COVID-19. Sequencing input: peripheral blood. V is TRBV7-3 and J is TRBJ1-5, with TRBD1 identical over 9 bases. CDR3 amino acids: CASSTAPGQGDQPQHF. The CDR3 region has the DNA TGTGCCAGCAGCACAGCCCCGGGACAGGGAGATCAGCCCCAGCATTTT.